The rows below give T cell receptor beta chains drawn from one sample of a study of blood T cells in healthy people across ages. TCRdb passed the 5' RACE reads through MiXCR, listing each CDR3 protein once. The table includes approximately 900,000 distinct CDR3 sequences, around 29% detected once. Separately, the same data were catalogued under a study of T cells of mothers and their children.

What was sequenced was blood. Receptors originate from a woman aged 40 to 50 in good health. Each CDR3 is given with its conserved first and last residue. The order of the fields is CDR3 DNA, CDR3 protein, D gene, V gene, clone size, J gene. A D gene is named only where the DNA matches it firmly. Clone size is shown for a subset of rows, as once, few, many or a class of expanded clone.

CDR3 DNA: TGCGCCAGCAGCTCCGGGACTTCTACACAAGAGACCCAGTACTTC
CDR3 protein: CASSSGTSTQETQYF
D gene: -
V gene: TRBV4-1
clone size: few
J gene: TRBJ2-5

CDR3 DNA: TGTGCCAGCAGCTTAGGAGCCTATGGCTGCACCTTC
CDR3 protein: CASSLGAYGCTF
D gene: -
V gene: TRBV7-2
clone size: -
J gene: TRBJ1-2

CDR3 DNA: TGTGCCAGCAGCCCCCGGGGGGATAGCACAGATACGCAGTATTTT
CDR3 protein: CASSPRGDSTDTQYF
D gene: TRBD2
V gene: TRBV7-3
clone size: -
J gene: TRBJ2-3

CDR3 DNA: TGTGCCAGCAGCCAAGATAGTTTGGCCGGGAACCATGTTTCACCCCTCCACTTT
CDR3 protein: CASSQDSLAGNHVSPLHF
D gene: -
V gene: TRBV14
clone size: many
J gene: TRBJ1-6

CDR3 DNA: TGTGCCAGCAGTTACTATGGGGCCAGTTCCTCATCTCAGCCCCAGCATTTT
CDR3 protein: CASSYYGASSSSQPQHF
D gene: -
V gene: TRBV6-2/TRBV6-3
clone size: few
J gene: TRBJ1-5

CDR3 DNA: TGTGCCAGCAGCTTTCCTTCTGGAGACCAGTACTTC
CDR3 protein: CASSFPSGDQYF
D gene: -
V gene: TRBV7-6
clone size: -
J gene: TRBJ2-5

CDR3 DNA: TGCGCCAGCAGCGAACTACAGGGGTTCACTGAAGCTTTCTTT
CDR3 protein: CASSELQGFTEAFF
D gene: TRBD1
V gene: TRBV5-1
clone size: -
J gene: TRBJ1-1

CDR3 DNA: TGTGCCAGCAGTTTACCCGGACTAGCGGGGGTGACTGAGCAGTTCTTC
CDR3 protein: CASSLPGLAGVTEQFF
D gene: TRBD2
V gene: TRBV27
clone size: -
J gene: TRBJ2-1

CDR3 DNA: TGTGCCAGCAGTCCAGGGAGCAGGGGAACGCAGTATTTT
CDR3 protein: CASSPGSRGTQYF
D gene: -
V gene: TRBV25-1
clone size: -
J gene: TRBJ2-3

CDR3 DNA: TGTGCCAGCAGCTCGGGACAGGGGTCCCTCGTGGAGCAGTACTTC
CDR3 protein: CASSSGQGSLVEQYF
D gene: TRBD1
V gene: TRBV7-2
clone size: many
J gene: TRBJ2-7

CDR3 DNA: TGCGCCAGCGGCCACGGGGAGACAGATACGCAGTATTTT
CDR3 protein: CASGHGETDTQYF
D gene: -
V gene: TRBV5-1
clone size: -
J gene: TRBJ2-3

CDR3 DNA: TGCAGTGCTAGAGTCCTCCGGGGGAGAAAAACGAGGGGCACAGATACGCAGTATTTT
CDR3 protein: CSARVLRGRKTRGTDTQYF
D gene: -
V gene: TRBV20-1
clone size: -
J gene: TRBJ2-3

CDR3 DNA: TGCAGCGTTGAGGTGGTTGGGACCAACACCGGGGAGCTGTTTTTT
CDR3 protein: CSVEVVGTNTGELFF
D gene: -
V gene: TRBV29-1
clone size: -
J gene: TRBJ2-2

CDR3 DNA: TGTGCCAGCAGTTTGTGGCGTAACGAGCAGTACTTC
CDR3 protein: CASSLWRNEQYF
D gene: -
V gene: TRBV12-3/TRBV12-4
clone size: many
J gene: TRBJ2-7

CDR3 DNA: TGTGCCAGCAGCCTATCCCCCCGACAGGGGAATCAGTACTTC
CDR3 protein: CASSLSPRQGNQYF
D gene: TRBD1
V gene: TRBV5-5
clone size: -
J gene: TRBJ2-5

CDR3 DNA: TGTGCCAGCAAAGGGACAGTTCAACTGAACACTGAAGCTTTCTTT
CDR3 protein: CASKGTVQLNTEAFF
D gene: TRBD1
V gene: TRBV6-1
clone size: -
J gene: TRBJ1-1

CDR3 DNA: TGTGCCAGCAGCAATTCGGACAGGGCCTGGGGCAATTCACCCCTCCACTTT
CDR3 protein: CASSNSDRAWGNSPLHF
D gene: TRBD1
V gene: TRBV7-6
clone size: few
J gene: TRBJ1-6

CDR3 DNA: TGCAGTGCTAGAGATCTGGGGACGGGGGGGTCGACAGATACGCAGTATTTT
CDR3 protein: CSARDLGTGGSTDTQYF
D gene: TRBD2
V gene: TRBV20-1
clone size: few
J gene: TRBJ2-3

CDR3 DNA: TGTGCCAGCAGTGCATGGACAGGGGGGGATAGCAATCAGCCCCAGCATTTT
CDR3 protein: CASSAWTGGDSNQPQHF
D gene: TRBD1
V gene: TRBV28
clone size: few
J gene: TRBJ1-5

CDR3 DNA: TGTGCCAGCAGCGTAGGACAGATGAACACTGAAGCTTTCTTT
CDR3 protein: CASSVGQMNTEAFF
D gene: -
V gene: TRBV9
clone size: -
J gene: TRBJ1-1

CDR3 DNA: TGTGCCAGCAGTGTCGAGGGGACCTCCTACGAGCAGTACTTC
CDR3 protein: CASSVEGTSYEQYF
D gene: -
V gene: TRBV28
clone size: -
J gene: TRBJ2-7

CDR3 DNA: TGTGCCAGCAGTTTTTCGACCCAGGCGGCCACTGAAGCTTTCTTT
CDR3 protein: CASSFSTQAATEAFF
D gene: -
V gene: TRBV7-2
clone size: -
J gene: TRBJ1-1

CDR3 DNA: TGTGCCACCAGCAGAGAGGTACCCAACGACAGGTTTCCCTACGAGCAGTACTTC
CDR3 protein: CATSREVPNDRFPYEQYF
D gene: -
V gene: TRBV15
clone size: many
J gene: TRBJ2-7

CDR3 DNA: TGCAGTGGCACGCAGGGGGCGCGTGAAAAACTGTTTTTT
CDR3 protein: CSGTQGAREKLFF
D gene: TRBD1
V gene: TRBV20-1
clone size: few
J gene: TRBJ1-4

CDR3 DNA: TGTGCCAGCAGTCCCCAGGGGGCGGGGACCGGGGAGCTGTTTTTT
CDR3 protein: CASSPQGAGTGELFF
D gene: TRBD1
V gene: TRBV12-3/TRBV12-4
clone size: few
J gene: TRBJ2-2

CDR3 DNA: TGTGCCAGCAGCGCACTAGCGGCAGAGACCCAGTACTTC
CDR3 protein: CASSALAAETQYF
D gene: TRBD2
V gene: TRBV9
clone size: -
J gene: TRBJ2-5

CDR3 DNA: TGCGTCAGCAGCTTAGGGACAGGGGATGTGTATCAGCCCCAGCATTTT
CDR3 protein: CVSSLGTGDVYQPQHF
D gene: TRBD1
V gene: TRBV5-1
clone size: -
J gene: TRBJ1-5

CDR3 DNA: TGCGCCAGCAGCCAATCCTGGCTAGGGACAGAAGAGACCCAGTACTTC
CDR3 protein: CASSQSWLGTEETQYF
D gene: TRBD1
V gene: TRBV4-1
clone size: few
J gene: TRBJ2-5

CDR3 DNA: TGTGCCAGCAGCTTAAAACTAGCGGGGGAAGAGAAGACCGAAGATCCTAGAATCTACGAGCAGTACTTC
CDR3 protein: CASSLKLAGEEKTEDPRIYEQYF
D gene: TRBD2
V gene: TRBV7-3
clone size: many
J gene: TRBJ2-7

CDR3 DNA: TGTGCCAGCAGTCCCCCCCGCAGCAACACTGAAGCTTTCTTT
CDR3 protein: CASSPPRSNTEAFF
D gene: -
V gene: TRBV6-1
clone size: once
J gene: TRBJ1-1

CDR3 DNA: TGTGCCAGCAGCGTCCGACAGGGCCAGAGGAACATTCAGTACTTC
CDR3 protein: CASSVRQGQRNIQYF
D gene: TRBD1
V gene: TRBV13
clone size: many
J gene: TRBJ2-4

CDR3 DNA: TGTGCCAGCAACCCACCTCCGGGGGCGGGGAACACTGAAGCTTTCTTT
CDR3 protein: CASNPPPGAGNTEAFF
D gene: -
V gene: TRBV28
clone size: -
J gene: TRBJ1-1

CDR3 DNA: TGTGCCAGCAGCCCTACATCCGGTGTTGGGTACACCTTC
CDR3 protein: CASSPTSGVGYTF
D gene: -
V gene: TRBV7-3
clone size: -
J gene: TRBJ1-2

CDR3 DNA: TGTGCCAGCATCGGGCTTCCGGGGGAGCAGTACTTC
CDR3 protein: CASIGLPGEQYF
D gene: -
V gene: TRBV28
clone size: few
J gene: TRBJ2-5

CDR3 DNA: TGTGCCAGCAGTTTATACAGGAACCGCTCACCCCTCCACTTT
CDR3 protein: CASSLYRNRSPLHF
D gene: -
V gene: TRBV27
clone size: -
J gene: TRBJ1-6

CDR3 DNA: TGCAGTGCTGCCAGAACAGCCTTAGCCAAAAACATTCAGTACTTC
CDR3 protein: CSAARTALAKNIQYF
D gene: -
V gene: TRBV20-1
clone size: few
J gene: TRBJ2-4

CDR3 DNA: TGTGCCAGCAGTTTAGAGGGCGGACAGGGTTGCTATGGCTACACCTTC
CDR3 protein: CASSLEGGQGCYGYTF
D gene: TRBD1
V gene: TRBV28
clone size: few
J gene: TRBJ1-2